This T cell receptor beta chain is drawn from a study of blood T cell repertoires in COVID-19. The wider study: Samples came from the United States, Italy and Spain, spanning acute and convalescent COVID-19. Sources were T cells, B-cell-depleted T cells, or PBMCs; the material itself was cDNA or gDNA.

Trimming took off 4 bases at V and 3 bases at J, with 15 bases between the two ends. The CDR3 runs to 15 residues. Per germline, CDR1 MDHEN and CDR2 SYDVKM. This clone has only one observation. Generated by immunoSEQ multiplex PCR, the TCRdb table keeps only in-frame clones and is missing some. This table holds about 520,000 clones, 80% to 90% found once. The material sequenced was peripheral blood. The chain recombines TRBV28 with TRBJ2-5, with D possibly being TRBD1 (5 bases). The receptor comes from a human donor in a cohort sampled during active COVID-19. The CDR3 here is CASSSHRAGKETQYF. CDR3 coding DNA: TGTGCCAGCAGTTCTCACCGTGCAGGGAAAGAGACCCAGTACTTC.